This TCR beta chain was profiled in a study of blood T cell repertoires in COVID-19. Study-wide background: The study drew acute and convalescent COVID-19 samples from the United States, Italy and Spain.

Per the original data handling: Cell counts per sample came from amplifying reference gene primers. TCRdb keeps only in-frame clones here, not all; method: immunoSEQ multiplex PCR. That table supplies the V and J calls and clone size; D and trimming were determined from the DNA. The data hold under 150,000 clones, with less than 90% observed a single time. The germline V gene encodes CDR1 MGHDK and CDR2 SYGVNS. The CDR3 contains 13 residues. With 6 bases removed from V and 6 bases from J, the gap between germline ends came to 12 bases. Participants were aged roughly 18 to 100 years from some 24 US areas. Exposed volunteers were people who met a COVID-19 case within 2 weeks before study entry.

The sequenced material came from PBMCs or T cells enriched from blood (not recorded which). The sequence was obtained from a woman in her forties or fifties who had been exposed to COVID-19. This sequence joins TRBV25-1 and TRBJ2-1; a weak D match, TRBD2 (6 bases). The CDR3 reads CASSRWGVNEQFF. CDR3 in DNA: TGTGCCAGCAGCCGGTGGGGGGTCAATGAGCAGTTCTTC.